The present T cell receptor beta chain was sequenced within a study of beta chain features in type 1 diabetes. Expressed TCRB transcripts were sequenced, since all the RNA that had been isolated was reverse transcribed. Here immunoSEQ multiplex PCR was the method, and the copy in TCRdb shows in-frame clones only, minus some. The sample records about 930,000 clones, roughly a sixth being singletons. This clone turned up a few times. The CDR3 covers 15 residues. V gave up 0 bases and J gave up 8 bases, with 16 bases separating them. CDR1 SGHTA and CDR2 FQGNSA come from the germline V gene. The clonotype was recovered from a woman aged 18-30 years in good health. The source material was naive CD4+ T cells from blood. V and J are TRBV7-2 and TRBJ1-2; possibly TRBD1 for D (6 bases). The CDR3 is CASSLARDTRSGYTF. DNA for the CDR3: TGTGCCAGCAGCTTAGCGCGGGACACTAGGTCGGGCTACACCTTC.